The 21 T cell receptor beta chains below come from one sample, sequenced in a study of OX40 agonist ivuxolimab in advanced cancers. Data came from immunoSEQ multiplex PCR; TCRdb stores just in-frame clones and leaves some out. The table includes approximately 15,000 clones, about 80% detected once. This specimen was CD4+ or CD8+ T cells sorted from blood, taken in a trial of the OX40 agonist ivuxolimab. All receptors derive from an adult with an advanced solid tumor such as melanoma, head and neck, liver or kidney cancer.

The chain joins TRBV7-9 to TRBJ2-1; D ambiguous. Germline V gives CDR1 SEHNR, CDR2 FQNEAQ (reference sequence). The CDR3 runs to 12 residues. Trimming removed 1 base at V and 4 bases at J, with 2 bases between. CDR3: CASSLVYNEQFF. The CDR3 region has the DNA TGTGCCAGCAGCTTAGTTTACAATGAGCAGTTCTTC.

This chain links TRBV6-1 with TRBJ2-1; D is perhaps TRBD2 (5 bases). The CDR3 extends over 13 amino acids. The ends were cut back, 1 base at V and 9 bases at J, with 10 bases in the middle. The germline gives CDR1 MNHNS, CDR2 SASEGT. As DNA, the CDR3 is TGTGCCAGCAGTGAAGTTGCTAGCAGTGAGCAGTTCTTC. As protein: CASSEVASSEQFF.

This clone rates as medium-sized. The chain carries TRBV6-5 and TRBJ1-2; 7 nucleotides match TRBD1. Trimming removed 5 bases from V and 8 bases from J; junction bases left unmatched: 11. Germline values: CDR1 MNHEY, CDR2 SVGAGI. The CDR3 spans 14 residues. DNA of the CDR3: TGTGCCAGCAGTCCCCAGGGGGGGTCGAGGGGCTACACCTTC. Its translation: CASSPQGGSRGYTF.

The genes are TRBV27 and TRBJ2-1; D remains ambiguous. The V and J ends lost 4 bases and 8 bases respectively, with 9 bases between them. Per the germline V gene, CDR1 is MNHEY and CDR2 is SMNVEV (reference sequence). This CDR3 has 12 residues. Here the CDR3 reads CASSSSNHEQFF. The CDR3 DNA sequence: TGTGCCAGCAGTTCGAGTAATCATGAGCAGTTCTTC.

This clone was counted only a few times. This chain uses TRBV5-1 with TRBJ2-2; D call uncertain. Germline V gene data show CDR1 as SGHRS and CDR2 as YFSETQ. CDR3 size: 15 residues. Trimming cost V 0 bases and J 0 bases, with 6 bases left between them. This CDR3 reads CASSLVGSNTGELFF. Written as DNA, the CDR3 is TGCGCCAGCAGCTTGGTCGGGTCGAACACCGGGGAGCTGTTTTTT.

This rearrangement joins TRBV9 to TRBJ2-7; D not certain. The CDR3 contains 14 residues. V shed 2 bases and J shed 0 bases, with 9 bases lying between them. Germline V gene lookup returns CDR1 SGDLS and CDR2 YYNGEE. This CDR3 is CASSVGVGSYEQYF. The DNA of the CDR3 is TGTGCCAGCAGCGTCGGCGTAGGCTCCTACGAGCAGTACTTC.

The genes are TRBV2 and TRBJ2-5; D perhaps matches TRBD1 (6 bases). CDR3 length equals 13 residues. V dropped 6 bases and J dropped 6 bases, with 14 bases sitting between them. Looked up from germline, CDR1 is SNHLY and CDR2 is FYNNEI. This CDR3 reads CASRGEQGKTQYF. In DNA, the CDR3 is TGTGCCAGCAGGGGGGAGCAGGGGAAGACCCAGTACTTC.

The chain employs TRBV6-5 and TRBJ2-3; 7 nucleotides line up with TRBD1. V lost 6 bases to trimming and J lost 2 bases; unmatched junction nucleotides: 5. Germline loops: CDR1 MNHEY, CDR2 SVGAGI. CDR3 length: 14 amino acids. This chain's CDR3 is CASSTGTATDTQYF. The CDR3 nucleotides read TGTGCCAGCAGCACCGGGACAGCCACAGATACGCAGTATTTT.

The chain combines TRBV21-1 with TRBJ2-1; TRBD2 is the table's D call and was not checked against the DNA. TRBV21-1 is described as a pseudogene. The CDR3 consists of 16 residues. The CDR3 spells CASSKESGGNYNEQFF. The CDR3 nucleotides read TGTGCCAGCAGCAAAGAGAGCGGGGGGAACTACAATGAGCAGTTCTTC.

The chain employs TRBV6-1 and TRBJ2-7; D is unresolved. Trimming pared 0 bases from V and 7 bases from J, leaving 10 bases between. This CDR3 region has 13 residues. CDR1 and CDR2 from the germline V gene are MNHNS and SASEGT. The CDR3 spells CASSEAGKGEQYF. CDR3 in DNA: TGTGCCAGCAGTGAAGCGGGGAAGGGTGAGCAGTACTTC.

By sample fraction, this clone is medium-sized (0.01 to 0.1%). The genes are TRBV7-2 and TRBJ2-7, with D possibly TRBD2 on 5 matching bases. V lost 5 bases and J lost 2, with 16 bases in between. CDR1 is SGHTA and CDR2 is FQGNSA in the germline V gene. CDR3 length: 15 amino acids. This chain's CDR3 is CASSPERVGPYEQYF. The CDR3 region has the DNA TGTGCCAGCAGCCCCGAGAGGGTGGGCCCCTACGAGCAGTACTTC.

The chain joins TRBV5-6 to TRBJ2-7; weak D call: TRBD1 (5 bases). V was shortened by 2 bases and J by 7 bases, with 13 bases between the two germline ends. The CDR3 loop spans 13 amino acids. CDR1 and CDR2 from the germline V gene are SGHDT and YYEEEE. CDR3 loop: CASSLDSSSEQYF. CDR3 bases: TGTGCCAGCAGCTTAGACAGTTCGAGTGAGCAGTACTTC.

The DNA for the CDR3 is TGCGCCAGCAGCCCGATCCTAGCGGGTTCTCGCTACGAGCAGTACTTC. Translated: CASSPILAGSRYEQYF. This chain links TRBV5-1 with TRBJ2-7; 8 positions match TRBD2. With 4 bases clipped from V and 3 bases from J, the junction kept 12 bases outside the gene matches. The CDR3 consists of 16 residues. Per germline, CDR1 SGHRS and CDR2 YFSETQ.

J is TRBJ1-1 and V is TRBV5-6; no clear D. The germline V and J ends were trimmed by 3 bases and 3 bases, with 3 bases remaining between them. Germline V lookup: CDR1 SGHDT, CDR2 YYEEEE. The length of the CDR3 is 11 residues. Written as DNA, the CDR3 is TGTGCCAGCAGCTGGGACACTGAAGCTTTCTTT. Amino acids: CASSWDTEAFF.

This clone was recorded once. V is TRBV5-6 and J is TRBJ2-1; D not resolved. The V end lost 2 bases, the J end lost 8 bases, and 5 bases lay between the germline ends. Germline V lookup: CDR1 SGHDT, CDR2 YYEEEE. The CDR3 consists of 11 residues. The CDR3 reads CASSFGYEQFF. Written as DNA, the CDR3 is TGTGCCAGCAGCTTTGGGTATGAGCAGTTCTTC.

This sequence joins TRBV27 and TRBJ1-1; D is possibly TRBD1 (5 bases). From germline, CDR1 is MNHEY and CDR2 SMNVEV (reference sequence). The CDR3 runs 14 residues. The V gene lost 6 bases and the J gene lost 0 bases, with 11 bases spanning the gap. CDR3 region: CASSLGPMNTEAFF. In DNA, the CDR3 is TGTGCCAGCAGCCTGGGACCGATGAACACTGAAGCTTTCTTT.

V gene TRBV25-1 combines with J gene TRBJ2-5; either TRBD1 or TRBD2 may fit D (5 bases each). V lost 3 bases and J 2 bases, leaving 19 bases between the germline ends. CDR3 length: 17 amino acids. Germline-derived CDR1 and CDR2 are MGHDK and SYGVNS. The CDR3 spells CASSEVAPGRKQETQYF. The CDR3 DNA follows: TGTGCCAGCAGTGAGGTGGCACCGGGACGCAAACAAGAGACCCAGTACTTC.

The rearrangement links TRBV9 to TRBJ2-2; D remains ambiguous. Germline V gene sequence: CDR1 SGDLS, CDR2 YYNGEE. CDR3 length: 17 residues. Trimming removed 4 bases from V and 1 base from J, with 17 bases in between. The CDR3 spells CASSHPVVSGNTGELFF. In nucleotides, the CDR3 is TGTGCCAGCAGCCACCCGGTTGTGTCGGGGAACACCGGGGAGCTGTTTTTT.

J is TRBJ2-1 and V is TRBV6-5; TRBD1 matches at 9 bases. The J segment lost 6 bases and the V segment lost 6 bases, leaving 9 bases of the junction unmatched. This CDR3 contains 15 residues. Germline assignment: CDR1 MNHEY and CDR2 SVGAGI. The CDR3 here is CASSSGTGTVNEQFF. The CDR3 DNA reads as TGTGCCAGCAGCTCCGGGACAGGGACGGTCAATGAGCAGTTCTTC.

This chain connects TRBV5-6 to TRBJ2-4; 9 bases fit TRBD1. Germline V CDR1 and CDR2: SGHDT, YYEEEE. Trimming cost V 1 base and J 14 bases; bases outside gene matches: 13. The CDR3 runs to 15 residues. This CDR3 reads CASSLSGTGFDLKYF. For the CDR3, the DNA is TGTGCCAGCAGCTTGAGCGGGACAGGGTTCGACCTAAAGTACTTC.

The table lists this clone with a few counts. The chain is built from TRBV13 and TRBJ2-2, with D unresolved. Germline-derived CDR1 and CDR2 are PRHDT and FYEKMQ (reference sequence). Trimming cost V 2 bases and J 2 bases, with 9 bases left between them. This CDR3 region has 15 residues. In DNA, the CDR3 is TGTGCCAGCAGCTTAATACAAACCAACACCGGGGAGCTGTTTTTT. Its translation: CASSLIQTNTGELFF.